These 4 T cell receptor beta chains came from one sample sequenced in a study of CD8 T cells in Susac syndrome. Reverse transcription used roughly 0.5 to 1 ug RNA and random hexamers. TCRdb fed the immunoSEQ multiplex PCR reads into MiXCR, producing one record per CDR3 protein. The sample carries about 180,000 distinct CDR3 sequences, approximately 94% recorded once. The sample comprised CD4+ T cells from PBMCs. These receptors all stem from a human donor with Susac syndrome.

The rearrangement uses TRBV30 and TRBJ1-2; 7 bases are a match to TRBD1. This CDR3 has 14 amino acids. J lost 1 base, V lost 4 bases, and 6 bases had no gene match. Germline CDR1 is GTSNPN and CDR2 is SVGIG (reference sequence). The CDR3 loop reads CAWTQDRSNYGYTF. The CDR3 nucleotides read TGTGCCTGGACCCAGGACAGGAGTAACTATGGCTACACCTTC.

CDR3 DNA sequence: TGTGCCAGCAGTCGGGTGGGGTCCCTGGGCACTGAAGCTTTCTTT. Translated, it gives CASSRVGSLGTEAFF. V is TRBV6-1 and J is TRBJ1-1; unclear D gene. Germline lookup yields CDR1 MNHNS and CDR2 SASEGT. CDR3 size: 15 residues. Trimming took off 5 bases at V and 4 bases at J, with 17 bases between the two ends.

In nucleotides, the CDR3 is TGTGCCAGCAGCGCCGAACAGGGGACCCTCCACTTT. Translation gives CASSAEQGTLHF. The chain recombines TRBV11-2 with TRBJ1-6, with 7 bases identical to TRBD1. Trimming took 5 bases from V and 14 from J; bases not matched to a gene: 6. Per germline, CDR1 SGHAT and CDR2 FQNNGV. This CDR3 contains 12 residues.

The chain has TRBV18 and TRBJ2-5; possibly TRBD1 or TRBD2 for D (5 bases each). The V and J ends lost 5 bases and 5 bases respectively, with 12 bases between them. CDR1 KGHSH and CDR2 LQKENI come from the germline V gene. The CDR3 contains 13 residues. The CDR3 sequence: CASSSGPNETQYF. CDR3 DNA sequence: TGTGCCAGCTCATCGGGACCAAACGAGACCCAGTACTTC.